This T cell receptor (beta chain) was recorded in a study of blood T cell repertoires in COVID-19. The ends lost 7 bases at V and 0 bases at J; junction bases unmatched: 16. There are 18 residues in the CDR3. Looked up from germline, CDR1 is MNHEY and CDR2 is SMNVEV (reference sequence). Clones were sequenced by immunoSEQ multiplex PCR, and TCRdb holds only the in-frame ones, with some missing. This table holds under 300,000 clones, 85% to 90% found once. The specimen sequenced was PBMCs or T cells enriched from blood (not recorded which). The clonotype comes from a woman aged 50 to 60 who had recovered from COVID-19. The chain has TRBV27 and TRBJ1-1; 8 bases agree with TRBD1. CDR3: CASISTLQGAIMNTEAFF. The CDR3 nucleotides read TGTGCCAGCATATCAACCCTGCAGGGGGCTATCATGAACACTGAAGCTTTCTTT.